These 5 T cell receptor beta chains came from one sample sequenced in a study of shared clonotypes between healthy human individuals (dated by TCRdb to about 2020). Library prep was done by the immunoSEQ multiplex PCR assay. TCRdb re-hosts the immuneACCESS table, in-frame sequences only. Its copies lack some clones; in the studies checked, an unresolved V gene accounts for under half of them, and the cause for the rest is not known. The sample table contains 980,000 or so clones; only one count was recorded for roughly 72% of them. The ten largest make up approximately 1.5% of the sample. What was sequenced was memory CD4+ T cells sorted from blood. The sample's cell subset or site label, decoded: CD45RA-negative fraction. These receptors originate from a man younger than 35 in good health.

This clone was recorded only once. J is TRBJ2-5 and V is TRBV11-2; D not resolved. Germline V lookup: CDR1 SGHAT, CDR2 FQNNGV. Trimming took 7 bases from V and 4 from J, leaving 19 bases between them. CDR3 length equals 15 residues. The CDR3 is CASKRVRGKGETQYF. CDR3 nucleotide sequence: TGTGCCAGCAAAAGGGTACGCGGAAAGGGAGAGACCCAGTACTTC.

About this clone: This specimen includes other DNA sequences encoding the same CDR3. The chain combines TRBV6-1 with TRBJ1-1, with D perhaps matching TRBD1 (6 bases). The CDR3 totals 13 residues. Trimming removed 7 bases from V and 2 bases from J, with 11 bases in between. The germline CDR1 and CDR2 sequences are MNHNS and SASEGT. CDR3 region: CASTLRGNTEAFF. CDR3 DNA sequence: TGTGCCAGCACCCTCAGGGGTAACACTGAAGCTTTCTTT.

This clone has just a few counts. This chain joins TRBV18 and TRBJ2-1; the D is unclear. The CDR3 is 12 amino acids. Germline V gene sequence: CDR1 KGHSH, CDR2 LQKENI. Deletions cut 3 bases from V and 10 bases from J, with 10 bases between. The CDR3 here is CASSPSRQEQFF. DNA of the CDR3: TGTGCCAGCTCACCGTCAAGGCAGGAGCAGTTCTTC. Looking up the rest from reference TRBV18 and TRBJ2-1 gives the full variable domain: NAGVMQNPRHLVRRRGQEARLRCSPMKGHSHVYWYRQLPEEGLKFMVYLQKENIIDESGMPKERFSAEFPKEGPSILRIQQVVRGDSAAYFCASSPSRQEQFFGPGTRLTVL.

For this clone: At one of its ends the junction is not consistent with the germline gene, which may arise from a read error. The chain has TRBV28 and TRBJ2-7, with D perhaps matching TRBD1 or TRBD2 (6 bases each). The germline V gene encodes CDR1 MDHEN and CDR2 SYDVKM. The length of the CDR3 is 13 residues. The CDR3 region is CASSFLDRGTPHF. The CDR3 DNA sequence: TGTGCCAGCAGTTTCCTGGACCGCGGGACACCGCACTTC.

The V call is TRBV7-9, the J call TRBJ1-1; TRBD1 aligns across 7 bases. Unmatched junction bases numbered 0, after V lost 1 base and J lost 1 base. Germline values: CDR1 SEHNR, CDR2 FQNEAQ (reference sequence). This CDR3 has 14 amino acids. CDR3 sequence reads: CASSLGDRNTEAFF. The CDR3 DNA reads TGTGCCAGCAGCTTAGGGGACAGGAACACTGAAGCTTTCTTT.